The clone carrying this TCR beta chain was found many times. Libraries from sorted cells each used about a million CD4+ or CD8+ T cells. The CDR3 is made up of 12 amino acids. The V gene's germline CDR1 is KGHSY and CDR2 FQNENV. Trimming left V 6 bases short and J 4 bases short, with 7 bases between. MiXCR was run by TCRdb on the 5' RACE reads, yielding one entry per CDR3 protein. The sample shows under 45,000 distinct CDR3 sequences, roughly 14% of them seen only once. The data belong to a study of neurological immune-mediated disorders. The TCR was taken from a woman in her sixties or seventies with HTLV-1-associated myelopathy (HAM/TSP). Sequenced input: CD4+ T cells from blood. The gene calls are TRBV16 and TRBJ1-5; a possible D gene is TRBD1 (5 bases). The CDR3 region is CASSDRNQPQHF. The CDR3 region has the DNA TGTGCCAGCAGTGACAGAAATCAGCCCCAGCATTTT.